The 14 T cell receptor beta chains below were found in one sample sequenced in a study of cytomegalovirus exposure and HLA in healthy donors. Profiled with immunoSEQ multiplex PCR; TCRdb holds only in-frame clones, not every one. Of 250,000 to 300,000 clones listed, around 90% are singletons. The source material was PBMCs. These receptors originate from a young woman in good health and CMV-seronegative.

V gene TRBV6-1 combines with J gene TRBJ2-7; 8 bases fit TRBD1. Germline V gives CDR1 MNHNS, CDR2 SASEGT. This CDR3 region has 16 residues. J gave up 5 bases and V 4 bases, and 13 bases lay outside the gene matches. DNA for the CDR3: TGTGCCAGCAGTGGGGGGGTAGGACAGGGTTCGGACGAGCAGTACTTC. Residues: CASSGGVGQGSDEQYF.

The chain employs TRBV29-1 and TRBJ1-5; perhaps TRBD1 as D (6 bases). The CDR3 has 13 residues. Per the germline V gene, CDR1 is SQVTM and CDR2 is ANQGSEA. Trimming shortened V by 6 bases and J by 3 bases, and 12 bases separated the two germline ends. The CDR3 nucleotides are TGCAGCGTACAACAGGGAAACAATCAGCCCCAGCATTTT. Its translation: CSVQQGNNQPQHF.

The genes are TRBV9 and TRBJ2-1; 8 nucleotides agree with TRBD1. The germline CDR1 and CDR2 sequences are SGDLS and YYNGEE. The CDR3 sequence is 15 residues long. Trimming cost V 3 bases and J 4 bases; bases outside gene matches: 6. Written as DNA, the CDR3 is TGTGCCAGCAGCGATCAGGGGGCTGGGTACAATGAGCAGTTCTTC. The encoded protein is CASSDQGAGYNEQFF. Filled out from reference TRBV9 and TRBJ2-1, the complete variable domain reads DSGVTQTPKHLITATGQRVTLRCSPRSGDLSVYWYQQSLDQGLQFLIQYYNGEERAKGNILERFSAQQFPDLHSELNLSSLELGDSALYFCASSDQGAGYNEQFFGPGTRLTVL.

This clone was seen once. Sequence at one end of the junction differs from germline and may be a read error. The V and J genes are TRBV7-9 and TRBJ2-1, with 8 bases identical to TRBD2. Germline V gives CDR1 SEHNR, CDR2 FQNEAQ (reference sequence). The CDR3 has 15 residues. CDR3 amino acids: CASRAGGGIYNEWVF. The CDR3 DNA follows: TGTGCCAGCCGCGCGGGCGGGGGGATATACAATGAGTGGGTCTTC.

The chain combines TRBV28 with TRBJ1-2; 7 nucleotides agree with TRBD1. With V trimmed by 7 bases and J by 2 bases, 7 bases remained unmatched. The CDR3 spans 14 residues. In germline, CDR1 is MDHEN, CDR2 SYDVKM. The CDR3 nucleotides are TGTGCCAGCACCTTGGGACAGTCAAACTATGGCTACACCTTC. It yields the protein CASTLGQSNYGYTF.

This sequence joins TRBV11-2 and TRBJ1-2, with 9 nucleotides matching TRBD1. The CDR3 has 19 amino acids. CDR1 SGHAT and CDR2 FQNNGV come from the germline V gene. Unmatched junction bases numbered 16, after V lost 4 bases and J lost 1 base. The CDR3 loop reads CASSSRVGQGTFVNYGYTF. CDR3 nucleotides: TGTGCCAGCAGCTCAAGGGTGGGACAGGGAACTTTTGTTAACTATGGCTACACCTTC.

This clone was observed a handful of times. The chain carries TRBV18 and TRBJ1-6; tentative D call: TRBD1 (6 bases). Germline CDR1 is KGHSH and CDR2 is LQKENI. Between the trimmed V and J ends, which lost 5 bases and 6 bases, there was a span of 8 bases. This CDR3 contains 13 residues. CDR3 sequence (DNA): TGTGCCAGCTCAGGGGGCGGTAATTCACCCCTCCACTTT. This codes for CASSGGGNSPLHF.

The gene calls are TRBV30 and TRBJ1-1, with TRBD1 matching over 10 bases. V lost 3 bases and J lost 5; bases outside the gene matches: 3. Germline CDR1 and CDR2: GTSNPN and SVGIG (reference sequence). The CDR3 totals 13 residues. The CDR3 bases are TGTGCCTGGAGGGGACAGGGGAGGACTGAAGCTTTCTTT. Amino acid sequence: CAWRGQGRTEAFF.

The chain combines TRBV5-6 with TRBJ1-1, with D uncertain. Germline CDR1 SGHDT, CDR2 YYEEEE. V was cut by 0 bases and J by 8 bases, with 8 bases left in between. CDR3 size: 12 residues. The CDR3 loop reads CASSLVQSEAFF. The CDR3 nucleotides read TGTGCCAGCAGCTTGGTTCAGTCAGAAGCTTTCTTT.

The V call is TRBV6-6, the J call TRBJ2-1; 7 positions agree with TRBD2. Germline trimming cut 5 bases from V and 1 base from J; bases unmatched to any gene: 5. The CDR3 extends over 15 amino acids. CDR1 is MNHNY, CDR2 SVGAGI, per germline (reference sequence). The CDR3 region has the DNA TGTGCCAGCAGTGGCGGGGGAGGGTCCTACAATGAGCAGTTCTTC. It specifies CASSGGGGSYNEQFF.

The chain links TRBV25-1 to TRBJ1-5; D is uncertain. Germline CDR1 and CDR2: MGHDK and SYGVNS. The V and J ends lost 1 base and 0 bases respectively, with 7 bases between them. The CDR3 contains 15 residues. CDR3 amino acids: CASSESGYSNQPQHF. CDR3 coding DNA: TGTGCCAGCAGTGAATCCGGGTATAGCAATCAGCCCCAGCATTTT. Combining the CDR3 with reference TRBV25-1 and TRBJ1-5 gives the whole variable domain EADIYQTPRYLVIGTGKKITLECSQTMGHDKMYWYQQDPGMELHLIHYSYGVNSTEKGDLSSESTVSRIRTEHFPLTLESARPSHTSQYLCASSESGYSNQPQHFGDGTRLSIL.

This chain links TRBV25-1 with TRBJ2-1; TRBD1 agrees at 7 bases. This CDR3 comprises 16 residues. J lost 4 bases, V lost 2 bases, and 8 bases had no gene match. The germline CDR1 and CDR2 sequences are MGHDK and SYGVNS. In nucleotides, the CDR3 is TGTGCCAGCAGTGAACGACTGGGACAGCGGTACAATGAGCAGTTCTTC. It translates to CASSERLGQRYNEQFF.

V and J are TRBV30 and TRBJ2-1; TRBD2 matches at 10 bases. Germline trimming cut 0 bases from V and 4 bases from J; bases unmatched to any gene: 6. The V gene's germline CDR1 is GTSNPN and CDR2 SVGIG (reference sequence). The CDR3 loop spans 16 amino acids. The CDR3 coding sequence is TGTGCCTGGAGTGTACCAGCGGGGGGGGGATACAATGAGCAGTTCTTC. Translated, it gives CAWSVPAGGGYNEQFF.

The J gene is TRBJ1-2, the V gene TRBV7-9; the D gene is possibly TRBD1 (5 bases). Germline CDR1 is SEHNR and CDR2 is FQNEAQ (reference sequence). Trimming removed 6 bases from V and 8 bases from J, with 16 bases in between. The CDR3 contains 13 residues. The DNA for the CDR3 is TGTGCCAGCAGTCCGACCGACAGTAGGGGCTACACCTTC. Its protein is CASSPTDSRGYTF.